This T cell receptor (beta chain) is drawn from a study of T cell repertoires in cytomegalovirus infection (dated by TCRdb to the late 2010s). With respect to the entire study: Donor HLA type was relevant to the analysis, because carriage of CMV infection together with the matching HLA type was indicated by public TCR beta signatures. Broad study findings and their caveats: The ex vivo response was dominated by HLA-C-restricted CMV-specific TCR beta clonotypes, which also provided the single most frequent clonotype in two of eight donors. In both this cohort and an independent roughly 330-donor cohort, the cumulative frequency of public TCR beta family members distinguished carriers of CMV infection plus the relevant HLA type.

This clonotype was counted at least ten times. The specificity of this receptor is unknown. Nothing much larger sits one base from this clone, and base qualities are not available. V was cut back by 2 bases and J by 2 bases, leaving a gap of 13 bases between them. Its CDR3 holds 16 amino acids, cysteine through phenylalanine. Left in the record is the CDR3 DNA by itself, 48 bases read in frame from the first base. Instrument used: Illumina HiSeq 1500. Using fastp at Q25 and MiXCR, TCRdb reprocessed the public reads and kept productive beta chains. All rows with the same CDR3 protein become a single entry with the most common DNA and genes. The sample has almost 550,000 distinct CDR3 sequences on record, about 15% of them singletons. Together, the top ten hold about 24% of the sample.

This TCR derives from a human donor in good health (CMV status not recorded). Some clones in this sample may be carry-over from other donors' samples. The rearranged segments are TRBV12-3 or TRBV12-4 and TRBJ1-5, with a weak D call of TRBD1 (5 bases match). Sequenced material: CD8+ T cells from PBMCs. This receptor has the CDR3 CASSLSERGGNQPQHF. The DNA is TGTGCCAGCAGTTTAAGTGAACGGGGGGGCAATCAGCCCCAGCATTTT.